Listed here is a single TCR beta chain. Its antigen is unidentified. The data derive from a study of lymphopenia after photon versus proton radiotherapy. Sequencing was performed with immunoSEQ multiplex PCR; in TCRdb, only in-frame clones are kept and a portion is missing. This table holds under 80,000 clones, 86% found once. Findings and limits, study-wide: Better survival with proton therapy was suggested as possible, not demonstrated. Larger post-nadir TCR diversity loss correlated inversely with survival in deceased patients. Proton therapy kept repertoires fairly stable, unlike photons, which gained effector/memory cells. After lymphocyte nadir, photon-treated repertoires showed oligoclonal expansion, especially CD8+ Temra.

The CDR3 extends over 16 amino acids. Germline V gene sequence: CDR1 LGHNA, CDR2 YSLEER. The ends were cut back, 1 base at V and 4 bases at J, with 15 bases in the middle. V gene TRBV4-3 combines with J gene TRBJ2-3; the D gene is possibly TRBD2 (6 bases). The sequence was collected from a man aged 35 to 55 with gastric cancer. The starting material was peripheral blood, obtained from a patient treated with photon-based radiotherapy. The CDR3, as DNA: TGCGCCAGCAGCCAAGGGAGGGGCAGTTGGTCAGATACGCAGTATTTT. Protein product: CASSQGRGSWSDTQYF.